What follows is one T cell receptor (beta chain) and its context. The CDR3 is 13 residues long. The V gene's germline CDR1 is SGHTA and CDR2 FQGNSA. The sample comes from a study of T cell responses to AZD1222 COVID-19 vaccine. Sequencing was performed with immunoSEQ multiplex PCR; in TCRdb, only in-frame clones are kept and a portion is missing. This repertoire shows 95,000 to 150,000 clones, around 90% found once; its top ten account for less than 2%. The receptor was isolated from an adult in good health. V and J are TRBV7-2 and TRBJ1-1; 8 bases line up with TRBD1. Here the sequenced sample was peripheral blood, taken on day 0 of AZD1222 vaccination. As DNA, the CDR3 is TGTGCTTCCTCACCAGGGGGCGGCACTGAAGCTTTCTTT. It yields the protein CASSPGGGTEAFF.